The next 6 T cell receptor beta chains were all read from a single sample in a study of cytomegalovirus exposure and HLA in healthy donors. Primers for the PCR totalled 60 Vbeta and 13 Jbeta. Some clones are missing from TCRdb's copy, which holds only in-frame ones; the method was immunoSEQ multiplex PCR. The sample carries about 130,000 clones, roughly four fifths recorded once. Sequencing was performed on PBMCs. These receptors were taken from a woman aged 50 to 60 in good health and CMV-seropositive.

This clone was detected a few times. The chain uses TRBV7-6 and TRBJ2-7; TRBD1 might be the D (5 bases). Deletions cut 3 bases from V and 5 bases from J, with 14 bases between. The CDR3 totals 14 residues. In germline, CDR1 is SGHVS, CDR2 FNYEAQ. This CDR3 reads CASSFQGGRDEQYF. The CDR3 DNA is TGTGCCAGCAGCTTCCAGGGTGGGCGCGACGAGCAGTACTTC.

The chain is built from TRBV4-2 and TRBJ2-5; 13 bases align to TRBD2. The V gene's germline CDR1 is LGHNA and CDR2 YNFKEQ. CDR3 size: 18 residues. V was clipped by 0 bases and J by 2 bases; unmatched bases: 6. This CDR3 reads CASSQELAGGPGQETQYF. In DNA, the CDR3 is TGTGCCAGCAGCCAAGAACTAGCGGGGGGGCCGGGTCAAGAGACCCAGTACTTC.

This clone was seen a few times. The rearrangement links TRBV9 to TRBJ2-7, with TRBD1 identical over 7 bases. V gave up 2 bases and J gave up 0 bases; unmatched junction bases: 5. Looked up from germline, CDR1 is SGDLS and CDR2 is YYNGEE. This CDR3 has 15 residues. The CDR3 bases are TGTGCCAGCAGCGTCTCGACAGGGAGCTCCTACGAGCAGTACTTC. Translated: CASSVSTGSSYEQYF.

This chain connects TRBV10-3 to TRBJ2-3; 7 bases agree with TRBD1. Germline V gene data show CDR1 as ENHRY and CDR2 as SYGVKD. Trimming removed 1 base from V and 6 bases from J; junction bases left unmatched: 16. This CDR3 has 18 amino acids. The CDR3, as DNA: TGTGCCATCAGTGAGTACAGCCGGGACAGTCTTTCCGGTGATACGCAGTATTTT. Amino acid sequence: CAISEYSRDSLSGDTQYF.

V gene TRBV10-3 combines with J gene TRBJ1-1; 8 bases are shared with TRBD1. The junction had 7 bases not matched to a gene; V was cut back by 7 bases and J by 0 bases. CDR3 length: 15 amino acids. Per germline, CDR1 ENHRY and CDR2 SYGVKD. CDR3 sequence: CAITRQGTMNTEAFF. The CDR3 DNA follows: TGTGCCATCACCCGACAGGGGACCATGAACACTGAAGCTTTCTTT.

The chain recombines TRBV6-6 with TRBJ1-2; the D is unclear. The CDR3 runs 15 residues. The V and J ends lost 0 bases and 2 bases respectively, with 10 bases between them. The germline V gene encodes CDR1 MNHNY and CDR2 SVGAGI (reference sequence). The CDR3 loop reads CASSYSSGRNYGYTF. The CDR3 bases are TGTGCCAGCAGTTACTCGTCAGGCAGGAACTATGGCTACACCTTC.